The 7 T cell receptor beta chains given below trace back to one sample, sequenced in a study of CD8 T cells in Susac syndrome. Reverse transcription of roughly 0.5 to 1 ug RNA was performed with random hexamers. TCRdb re-derived calls from the immunoSEQ multiplex PCR reads in MiXCR, one entry per CDR3 protein. The profile shows around 190,000 distinct CDR3 sequences, approximately 95% of them singletons. The sequencing sample was made of CD8+ T cells from PBMCs. The receptors shown here come from a human donor with multiple sclerosis.

The chain recombines TRBV11-1 with TRBJ2-7; D is perhaps TRBD1 (7 bases). The CDR3 length is 15 residues. The V end lost 5 bases, the J end lost 2 bases, and 16 bases lay between the germline ends. Per the germline V gene, CDR1 is SGHAT and CDR2 is FQDESV (reference sequence). This chain's CDR3 is CASSPEDRRAYEQYF. The CDR3 DNA reads as TGTGCCAGCAGCCCTGAGGACAGGAGGGCCTACGAGCAGTACTTC.

The J gene is TRBJ2-7, the V gene TRBV20-1, with TRBD2 as a possible D gene (6 bases). CDR1 is DFQATT and CDR2 is SNEGSKA in the germline V gene (reference sequence). V dropped 7 bases and J dropped 0 bases, with 16 bases sitting between them. This CDR3 comprises 14 residues. The DNA for the CDR3 is TGCAGTGGTGCGGGCGGGGAGAGCTCCTACGAGCAGTACTTC. Its protein product is CSGAGGESSYEQYF.

The chain employs TRBV2 and TRBJ2-7; D is unclear. Germline loops: CDR1 SNHLY, CDR2 FYNNEI. Between the trimmed V and J ends, which lost 11 bases and 2 bases, there was a span of 13 bases. This CDR3 has 12 amino acids. The CDR3 protein is CAARVKAYEQYF. DNA of the CDR3: TGTGCCGCCAGAGTCAAGGCCTACGAGCAGTACTTC.

The rearrangement uses TRBV29-1 and TRBJ2-5, with 9 bases identical to TRBD2. Germline V gives CDR1 SQVTM, CDR2 ANQGSEA. The V and J ends lost 4 bases and 5 bases, in that order; junction bases with no gene match: 11. The CDR3 loop spans 15 amino acids. The CDR3 here is CSVGVGGRVGETQYF. Here the CDR3 DNA reads TGCAGCGTTGGGGTAGGCGGGAGGGTAGGGGAGACCCAGTACTTC.

This clonotype was recorded only once. This chain uses TRBV19 with TRBJ2-4; D unresolved. CDR3 length: 14 residues. Trimming took off 3 bases at V and 2 bases at J, with 8 bases between the two ends. CDR1 LNHDA and CDR2 SQIVND come from the germline V gene (reference sequence). The CDR3 sequence is CASSIPLTKNIQYF. The CDR3 DNA is TGTGCCAGTAGTATCCCTCTAACCAAAAACATTCAGTACTTC.

This clonotype was recorded once. The V call is TRBV18, the J call TRBJ2-1; TRBD2 matches 10 bases. V lost 3 bases, J lost 8 bases, and 10 bases stayed unmatched. The germline gives CDR1 KGHSH, CDR2 LQKENI. The CDR3 contains 16 residues. CDR3 residues: CASSPLAGVDSDEQFF. The CDR3, as DNA: TGTGCCAGCTCACCTCTAGCGGGAGTGGATAGCGATGAGCAGTTCTTC.

Here the CDR3 DNA reads TGTGCCAGCAGTGAAGGGACTAGCGGAACTGAGACCCAGTACTTC. This sequence encodes CASSEGTSGTETQYF. The rearrangement uses TRBV2 and TRBJ2-5; 10 positions agree with TRBD2. Germline V gene sequence: CDR1 SNHLY, CDR2 FYNNEI. With V trimmed by 1 base and J by 5 bases, 4 bases remained unmatched. The CDR3 consists of 15 residues.